The source of this T cell receptor beta chain is a study of T-cell memory formation after mild COVID-19. Whole-study results and caveats: The study found contracting CD4+ clones mainly in CM and EM and contracting CD8+ clones in EMRA.

Turning to this clonotype: What it binds is not known.

V was clipped by 6 bases and J by 0 bases, with 14 bases between them. This CDR3 comprises 15 residues. TCRdb used MiXCR to reprocess the 5' RACE reads, holding one entry per CDR3 protein. In the table there are around 300,000 distinct CDR3 sequences, roughly 17% of which are singletons. The chain joins TRBV12-3 or TRBV12-4 to TRBJ1-2, with D perhaps TRBD1 (5 bases). The sample taken for sequencing was PBMCs or a T cell subset sorted from them (not recorded which). This sequence originates from a man aged 18 to 30 who had mild COVID-19 (a few samples of this study predate the infection). Cell type and time point are not known. CDR3 coding DNA: TGTGCCAGCAGCCGCGGTCGGGGACCTAACTATGGCTACACCTTC. Translation gives CASSRGRGPNYGYTF.